This is a list of T cell receptor beta chains from one sample in a study of tumor-infiltrating lymphocytes in primary liver carcinoma. TCRdb re-analysed the multiplex PCR reads in MiXCR, keeping a single row per CDR3 protein. The sample shows more than 95,000 distinct CDR3 sequences, about four fifths of them seen only once. The source material was liver tumor tissue from sampling region 3. Source of these receptors: a middle-aged man with primary liver carcinoma and hepatitis B virus infection. Each CDR3 is given with its conserved first and last residue. A D gene is named only where the DNA matches it firmly. Some rows mark clone size as missing; the rest say once, few, many or name a class of expanded clone.

TRBV4-3	TRBJ2-5	TRBD2	NA	TGCGCCAGCGGCCAAGTTCCGGGAGGGGAGACCCCGTACTTC	CASGQVPGGETPYF
TRBV11-2	TRBJ2-6	TRBD1	NA	TGTGCCAGCGGCATGGGGGGAGACAGGGGCATTTCCCTCTCCGGGTCCAACGTCCTGACTTTC	CASGMGGDRGISLSGSNVLTF
TRBV28	TRBJ2-2	TRBD1	once	TGTGTCAGCAGTCCCCCGGGACAGGGAAGAACAGGGGAGCTGTTTTTT	CVSSPPGQGRTGELFF
TRBV28	TRBJ1-1	NA	NA	TGTACCAGCAGTCTAGTGGGGGAGAACACTGAAGCTTTCTTT	CTSSLVGENTEAFF
TRBV29-1	TRBJ2-5	TRBD2	once	TGCAGCGATGTTTCGGGAGGTCAAGAGACCGAGTACTTC	CSDVSGGQETEYF
TRBV28	TRBJ2-5	NA	NA	TGTCCCAGCAGCGACCCTAGCGCACCGCAGAGGGGCCAGTGCTTC	CPSSDPSAPQRGQCF
TRBV5-1	TRBJ2-3	NA	NA	TGCGCCAGCAGCTTTAGGGGGACCGGAACAAGCACAGATACGCAGTATTTT	CASSFRGTGTSTDTQYF
TRBV5-1	TRBJ1-1	NA	NA	TGCGCCACCAGCTTAAGGACCGGGAACGTGAACGCTGAAGCTTTCTTT	CATSLRTGNVNAEAFF
TRBV6-5	TRBJ1-6	NA	NA	TGTGCCAGCAGTCTGTCCGGGGGACGGAATGGTTCACCCCTCCACTTT	CASSLSGGRNGSPLHF
TRBV6-5	TRBJ2-3	TRBD2	once	TGTGCCAGCAGTCGATTCCTAGCGGGAGGGAGCACAGATACGCAGTATTTT	CASSRFLAGGSTDTQYF
TRBV4-2	TRBJ2-7	NA	NA	TGTGCCAGCGGCCATGGCATCGGGTCTCAGTACGAGCAGTACTTC	CASGHGIGSQYEQYF
TRBV11-1	TRBJ2-3	TRBD2	NA	TGTGCTAACTGCGGCAGCCCGGCGGGAGGGGTGGATACGCAGTATTTT	CANCGSPAGGVDTQYF
TRBV6-1	TRBJ2-6	TRBD2	NA	TGTGCCAGCCGTGGATTAGCGGGCTCTGGGGCCAACGTCCTGACTTTC	CASRGLAGSGANVLTF
TRBV29-1	TRBJ1-2	NA	NA	TGTAGCGTTGACGATAGGGGCCTCCCTTTGAGCTACACCTTC	CSVDDRGLPLSYTF
TRBV29-1	TRBJ2-7	TRBD1	NA	TGCAGCGTCGATCGGTCGGGGACAGTAGGAAGCTTCGAGCAGTACTTC	CSVDRSGTVGSFEQYF
TRBV14	TRBJ1-2	NA	NA	TGTGCCAGCACCACCGACAGGTCTAACTATTGCTACACCTTC	CASTTDRSNYCYTF
TRBV6-1	TRBJ2-7	TRBD2	NA	TGTGCCAGTGGTGAAGCGCGGGGGAGACTAGCGGTCTACGAGCAGTACTTC	CASGEARGRLAVYEQYF
TRBV29-1	TRBJ1-1	NA	NA	TGCAGCGTTGGCAGGGTAGAGACTGCAGCTTTCTTT	CSVGRVETAAFF
TRBV29-1	TRBJ2-1	TRBD2	NA	TGCAGCGTTGCGGGGACTAGCGCCGAGCAGGTGGATGAGCAGTTCTTC	CSVAGTSAEQVDEQFF
TRBV5-5	TRBJ1-2	NA	NA	TGTGCCAGCAGCTTGGGCATGACAGCCAACTATGGCTACACCTTC	CASSLGMTANYGYTF
TRBV6-1	TRBJ2-3	NA	NA	TGTGCCAGCAGTGTTTGGGCAGATACGCAGTGTTTT	CASSVWADTQCF
TRBV12-3/TRBV12-4	TRBJ2-1	NA	NA	TGTGACAGCAGTTTAGATAACAATGAGCAGCTCTTC	CDSSLDNNEQLF
TRBV6-6	TRBJ2-7	NA	NA	TGTGTCAGCAGTCCGCGACGGGGACCGTTCTACGAGCAGTACTTC	CVSSPRRGPFYEQYF
TRBV4-1	TRBJ2-2	NA	NA	TGCGCCAGCAGCCAAGATAGAGCGAGAGTGAACATCGGGGAGCTGTTTTTT	CASSQDRARVNIGELFF
TRBV29-1	TRBJ1-2	NA	NA	TGCAGCGTTGAGGGTCTTCATGGTTACACCTTC	CSVEGLHGYTF
TRBV7-8	TRBJ2-5	NA	NA	TGTGTCAGCAGCGTCAGGGTCCGGGAGACCCAGTACTTC	CVSSVRVRETQYF
TRBV11-2	TRBJ2-7	NA	NA	TGTACCAGCTGCTTGAGCCCTGGCGCCGAGCAGTACTTC	CTSCLSPGAEQYF
TRBV4-3	TRBJ2-7	NA	NA	TGCGCCAGCAACCAAACACGGGAGTCGTACAATGAGCAGTACTTC	CASNQTRESYNEQYF
TRBV4-1	TRBJ2-5	TRBD2	NA	TGCGCAAGCAGTCAAGGTATGGGGACTAAGGAAACCCAGTACTTC	CASSQGMGTKETQYF
TRBV6-1	TRBJ2-1	NA	NA	TGCACCGGCAGTGGGATGGCGGGAACGGGGAATGAGCAGTTCTTC	CTGSGMAGTGNEQFF
TRBV4-1	TRBJ1-1	TRBD1	NA	TGCGCCAGTAACCCGATGACAGGGGGCTACACTGAAGCTTTCTTT	CASNPMTGGYTEAFF
TRBV6-1	TRBJ2-3	TRBD2	NA	TGTGTCAGCAGTGTAGGACTAGGGCCAGATACCCAGTATTTT	CVSSVGLGPDTQYF
TRBV6-2/TRBV6-3	TRBJ2-7	TRBD1	NA	TGTGTCAGCAGTCCCGACAGGGTCGCCTATGAGCAGTACTTC	CVSSPDRVAYEQYF
TRBV29-1	TRBJ2-7	NA	NA	TGCAGCATTGAAGATCCAGGAGGGAGCTACTATGAGCAGTACTTC	CSIEDPGGSYYEQYF
TRBV6-5	TRBJ2-7	NA	NA	TGTGCCAGCAGTTACGAGGGTAGGGGAGTCTACGAGCAGTACTTC	CASSYEGRGVYEQYF
TRBV12-3/TRBV12-4	TRBJ2-2	TRBD1	NA	TGTGCCAGTAGTTTTGAGGGGGCAGTAAGCACCGGGGAGCTGTTTTTT	CASSFEGAVSTGELFF
TRBV7-8	TRBJ2-5	NA	few	TGTGTCAGCAGCCCCGAGGGGGACTCAGCTGTGGAGACGCAGTACTTC	CVSSPEGDSAVETQYF
TRBV5-6	TRBJ2-5	NA	NA	TGTGTCAGCAGCACAGGACATGGGCAAGAGACCCAGTACTTC	CVSSTGHGQETQYF
TRBV2	TRBJ2-5	TRBD2	many	TGTGCCAGCAGCGGGACTAGCATGGAGACCCAGTACTTC	CASSGTSMETQYF